This T cell receptor beta chain was captured in a study of shared clonotypes between healthy human individuals. A word on this clone: The antigen is undetermined.

CD4+ cells were split into CD45RA+ naive and CD45RA-negative memory subsets. The J segment lost 8 bases and the V segment lost 5 bases, leaving 13 bases of the junction unmatched. Germline assignment: CDR1 MDHEN and CDR2 SYDVKM. CDR3 length equals 15 residues. Study-level results: Read depth was anticipated to influence clonotype sharing among donors.

Here immunoSEQ multiplex PCR was the method, and the copy in TCRdb shows in-frame clones only, minus some. The sample comprises over a million clones, 75% of which are singletons, and roughly 1.5% rests with the top ten. The TCR comes from a man between 18 and 35 years old in good health. This chain joins TRBV28 and TRBJ2-7; TRBD1 matches 9 bases. Sequenced: memory CD4+ T cells sorted from blood. Subset noted: CD45RA-negative fraction. CDR3 DNA: TGTGCCAGCAGTCCGCCGGGACAGGGTACCCCGAAGCAGTACTTC. It encodes CASSPPGQGTPKQYF.